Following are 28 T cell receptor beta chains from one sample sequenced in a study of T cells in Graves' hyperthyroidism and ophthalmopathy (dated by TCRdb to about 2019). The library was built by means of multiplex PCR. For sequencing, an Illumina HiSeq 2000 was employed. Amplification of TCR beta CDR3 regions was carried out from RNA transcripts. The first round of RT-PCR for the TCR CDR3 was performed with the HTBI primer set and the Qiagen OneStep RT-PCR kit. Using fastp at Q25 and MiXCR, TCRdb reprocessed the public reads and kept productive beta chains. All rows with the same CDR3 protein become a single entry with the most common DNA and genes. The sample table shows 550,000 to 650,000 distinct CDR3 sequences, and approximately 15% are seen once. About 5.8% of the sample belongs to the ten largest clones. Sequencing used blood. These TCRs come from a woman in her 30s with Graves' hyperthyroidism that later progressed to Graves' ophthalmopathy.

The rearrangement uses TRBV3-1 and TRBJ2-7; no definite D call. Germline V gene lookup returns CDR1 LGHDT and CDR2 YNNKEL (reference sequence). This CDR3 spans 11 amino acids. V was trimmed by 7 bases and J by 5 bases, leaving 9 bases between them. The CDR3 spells CASKGANEQYF. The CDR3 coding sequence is TGTGCCAGCAAAGGAGCTAACGAGCAGTACTTC.

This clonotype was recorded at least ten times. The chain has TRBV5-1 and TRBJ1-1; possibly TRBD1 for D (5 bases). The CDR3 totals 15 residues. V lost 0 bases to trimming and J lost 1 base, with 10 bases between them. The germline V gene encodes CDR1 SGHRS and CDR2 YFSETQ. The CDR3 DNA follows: TGCGCCAGCAGCTTGGAGGGGAGGAGGAACACTGAAGCTTTCTTT. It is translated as CASSLEGRRNTEAFF. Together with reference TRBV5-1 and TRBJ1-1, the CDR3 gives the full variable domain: KAGVTQTPRYLIKTRGQQVTLSCSPISGHRSVSWYQQTPGQGLQFLFEYFSETQRNKGNFPGRFSGRQFSNSRSEMNVSTLELGDSALYLCASSLEGRRNTEAFFGQGTRLTVV.

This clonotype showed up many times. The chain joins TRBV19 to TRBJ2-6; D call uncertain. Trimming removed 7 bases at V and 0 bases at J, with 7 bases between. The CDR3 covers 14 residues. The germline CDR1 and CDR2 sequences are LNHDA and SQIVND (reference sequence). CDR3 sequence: CASKVSSGANVLTF. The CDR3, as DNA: TGTGCCAGTAAGGTTAGCTCTGGGGCCAACGTCCTGACTTTC.

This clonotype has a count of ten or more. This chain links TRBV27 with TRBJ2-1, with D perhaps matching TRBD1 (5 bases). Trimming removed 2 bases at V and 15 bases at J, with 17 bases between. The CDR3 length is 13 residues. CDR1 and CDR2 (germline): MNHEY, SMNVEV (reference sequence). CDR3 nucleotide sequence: TGTGCCAGCAGTTTAAAAGGACAATCCTCCGGGTTCTTC. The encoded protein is CASSLKGQSSGFF.

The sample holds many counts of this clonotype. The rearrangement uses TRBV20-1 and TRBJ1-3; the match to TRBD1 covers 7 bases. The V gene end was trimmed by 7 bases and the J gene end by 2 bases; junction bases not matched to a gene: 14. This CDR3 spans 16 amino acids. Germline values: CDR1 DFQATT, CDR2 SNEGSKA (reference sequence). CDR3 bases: TGCAGTGATCAGTTACGGACAGGACCACCTGGAAACACCATATATTTT. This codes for CSDQLRTGPPGNTIYF.

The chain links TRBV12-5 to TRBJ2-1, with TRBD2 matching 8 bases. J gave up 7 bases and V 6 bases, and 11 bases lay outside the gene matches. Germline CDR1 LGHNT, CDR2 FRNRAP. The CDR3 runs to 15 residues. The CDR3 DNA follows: TGTGCTAGTGGGAGGGGGAGCGGGAGCGGGAATGAGCAGTTCTTC. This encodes CASGRGSGSGNEQFF. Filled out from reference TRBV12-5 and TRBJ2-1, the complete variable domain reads DARVTQTPRHKVTEMGQEVTMRCQPILGHNTVFWYRQTMMQGLELLAYFRNRAPLDDSGMPKDRFSAEMPDATLATLKIQPSEPRDSAVYFCASGRGSGSGNEQFFGPGTRLTVL.

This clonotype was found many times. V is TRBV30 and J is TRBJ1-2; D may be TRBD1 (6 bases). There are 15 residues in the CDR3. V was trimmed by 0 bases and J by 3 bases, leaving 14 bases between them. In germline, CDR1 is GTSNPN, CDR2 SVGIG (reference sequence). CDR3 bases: TGTGCCTGGAGTGTGATGAGGGGGGCCTACTATGGCTACACCTTC. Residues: CAWSVMRGAYYGYTF.

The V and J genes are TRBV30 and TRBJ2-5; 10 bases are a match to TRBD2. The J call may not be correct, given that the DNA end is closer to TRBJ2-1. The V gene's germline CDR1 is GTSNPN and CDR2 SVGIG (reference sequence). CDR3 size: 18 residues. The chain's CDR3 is CAWSATGVLAGVTETQFF. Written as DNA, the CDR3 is TGTGCCTGGAGTGCTACGGGGGTTCTAGCGGGAGTGACAGAGACCCAGTTCTTC.

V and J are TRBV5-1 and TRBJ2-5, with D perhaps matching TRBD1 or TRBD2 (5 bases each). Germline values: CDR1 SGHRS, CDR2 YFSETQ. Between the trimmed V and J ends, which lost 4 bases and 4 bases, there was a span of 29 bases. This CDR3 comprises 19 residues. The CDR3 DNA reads TGCGCCAGCAGCAAAATCACCCTGATCCGGGACGGGGCCAGAGAGACCCAGTACTTC. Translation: CASSKITLIRDGARETQYF.

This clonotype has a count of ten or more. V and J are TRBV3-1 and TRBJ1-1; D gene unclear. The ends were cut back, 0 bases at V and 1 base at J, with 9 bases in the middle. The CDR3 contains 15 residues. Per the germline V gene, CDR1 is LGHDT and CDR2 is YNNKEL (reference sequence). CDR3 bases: TGTGCCAGCAGCCAAGATCTAGGTGGGAACACTGAAGCTTTCTTT. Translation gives CASSQDLGGNTEAFF.

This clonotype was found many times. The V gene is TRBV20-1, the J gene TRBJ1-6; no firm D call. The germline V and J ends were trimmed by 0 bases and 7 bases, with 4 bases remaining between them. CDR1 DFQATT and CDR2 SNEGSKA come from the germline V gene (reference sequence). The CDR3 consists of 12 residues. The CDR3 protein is CSARDLNSPLHF. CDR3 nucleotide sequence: TGCAGTGCTAGAGATCTAAATTCACCCCTCCACTTT.

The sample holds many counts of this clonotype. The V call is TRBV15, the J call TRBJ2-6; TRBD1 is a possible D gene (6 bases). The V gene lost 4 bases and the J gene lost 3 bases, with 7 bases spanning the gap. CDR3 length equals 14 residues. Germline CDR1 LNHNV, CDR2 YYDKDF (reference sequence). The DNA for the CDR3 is TGTGCCACCAGCAAGGGGGATGGGGCCAACGTCCTGACTTTC. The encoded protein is CATSKGDGANVLTF.

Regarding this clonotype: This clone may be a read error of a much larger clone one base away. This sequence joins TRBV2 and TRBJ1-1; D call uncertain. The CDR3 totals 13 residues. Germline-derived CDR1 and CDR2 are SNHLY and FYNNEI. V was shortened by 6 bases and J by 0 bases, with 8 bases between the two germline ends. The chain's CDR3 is CASSKQLNTEAFF. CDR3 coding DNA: TGTGCCAGCAGCAAACAGTTGAACACTGAAGCTTTCTTT.

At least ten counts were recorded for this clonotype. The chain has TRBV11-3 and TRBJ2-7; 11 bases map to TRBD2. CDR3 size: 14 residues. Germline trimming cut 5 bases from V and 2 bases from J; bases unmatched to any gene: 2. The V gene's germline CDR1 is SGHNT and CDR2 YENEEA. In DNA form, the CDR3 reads TGTGCCAGCAGCGGACTAGCGGGTACCTACGAGCAGTACTTC. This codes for CASSGLAGTYEQYF. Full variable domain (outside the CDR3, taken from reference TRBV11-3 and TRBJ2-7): EAGVVQSPRYKIIEKKQPVAFWCNPISGHNTLYWYLQNLGQGPELLIRYENEEAVDDSQLPKDRFSAERLKGVDSTLKIQPAELGDSAVYLCASSGLAGTYEQYFGPGTRLTVT.

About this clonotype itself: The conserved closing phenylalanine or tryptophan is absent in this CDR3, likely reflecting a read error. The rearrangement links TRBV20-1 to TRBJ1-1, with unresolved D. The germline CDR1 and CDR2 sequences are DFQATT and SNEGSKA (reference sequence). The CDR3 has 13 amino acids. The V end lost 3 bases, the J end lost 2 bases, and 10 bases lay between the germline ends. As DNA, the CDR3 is TGCAGTGCTAGTGTTCAGGCCAACACTGAAGCTTTCCTT. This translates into CSASVQANTEAFL.

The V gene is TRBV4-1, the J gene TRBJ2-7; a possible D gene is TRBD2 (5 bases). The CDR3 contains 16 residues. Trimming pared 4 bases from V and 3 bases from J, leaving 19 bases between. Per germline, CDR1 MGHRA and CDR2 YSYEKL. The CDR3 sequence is CASSRALANEYYEQYF. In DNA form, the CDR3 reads TGCGCCAGCAGCCGGGCCCTAGCTAACGAATACTACGAGCAGTACTTC.

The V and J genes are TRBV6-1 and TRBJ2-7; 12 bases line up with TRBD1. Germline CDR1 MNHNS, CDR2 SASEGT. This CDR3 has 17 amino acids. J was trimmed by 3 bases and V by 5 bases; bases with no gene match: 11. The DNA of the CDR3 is TGTGCCAGCAGTCCTCGGGACAGGGGGCCATCTCTCTACGAGCAGTACTTC. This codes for CASSPRDRGPSLYEQYF.

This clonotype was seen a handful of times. CDR3: CASSHGTGSTEAFF. In DNA form, the CDR3 reads TGTGCCAGCAGCCACGGGACAGGGTCCACTGAAGCTTTCTTT. The chain uses TRBV7-8 and TRBJ1-1; 9 bases are shared with TRBD1. Trimming removed 5 bases from V and 4 bases from J; junction bases left unmatched: 5. Germline V lookup: CDR1 SGHVS, CDR2 FQNEAQ. The CDR3 totals 14 residues.

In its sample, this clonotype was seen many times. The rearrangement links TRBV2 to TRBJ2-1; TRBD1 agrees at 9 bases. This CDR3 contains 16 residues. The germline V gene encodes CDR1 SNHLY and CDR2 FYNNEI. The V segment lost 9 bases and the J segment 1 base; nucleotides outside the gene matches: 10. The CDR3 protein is CASTYRGLRSYNEQFF. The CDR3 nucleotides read TGTGCCAGTACTTACAGGGGGCTGAGGTCCTACAATGAGCAGTTCTTC.

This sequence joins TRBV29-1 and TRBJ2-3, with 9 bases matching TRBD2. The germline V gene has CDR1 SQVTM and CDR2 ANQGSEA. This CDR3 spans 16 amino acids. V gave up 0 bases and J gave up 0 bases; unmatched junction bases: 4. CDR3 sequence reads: CSVEDLTSGSTDTQYF. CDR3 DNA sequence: TGCAGCGTTGAAGATCTTACTAGCGGGAGCACAGATACGCAGTATTTT.

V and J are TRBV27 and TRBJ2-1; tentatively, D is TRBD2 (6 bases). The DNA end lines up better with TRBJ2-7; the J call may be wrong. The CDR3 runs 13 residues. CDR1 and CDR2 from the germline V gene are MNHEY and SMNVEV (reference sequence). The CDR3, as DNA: TGTGCCGTGGGGACTCACCTGAGGAATGAGCAGTACTTC. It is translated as CAVGTHLRNEQYF.

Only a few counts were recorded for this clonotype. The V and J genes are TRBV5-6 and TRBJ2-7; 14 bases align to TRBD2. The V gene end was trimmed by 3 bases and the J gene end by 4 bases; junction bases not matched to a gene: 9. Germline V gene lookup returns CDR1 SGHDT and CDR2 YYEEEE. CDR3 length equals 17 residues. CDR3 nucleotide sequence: TGTGCCAGCAGCTCCTTTGGGACTAGCGGGAGTGGGTACGAGCAGTACTTC. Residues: CASSSFGTSGSGYEQYF.

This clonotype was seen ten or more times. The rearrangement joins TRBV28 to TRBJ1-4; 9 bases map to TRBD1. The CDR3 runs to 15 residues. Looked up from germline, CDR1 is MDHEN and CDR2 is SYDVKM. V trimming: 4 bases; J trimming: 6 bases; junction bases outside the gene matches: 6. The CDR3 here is CASSSTGGSDEKLFF. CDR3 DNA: TGTGCCAGCAGTTCGACAGGGGGAAGCGATGAAAAACTGTTTTTT. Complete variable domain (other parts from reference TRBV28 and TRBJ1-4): DVKVTQSSRYLVKRTGEKVFLECVQDMDHENMFWYRQDPGLGLRLIYFSYDVKMKEKGDIPEGYSVSREKKERFSLILESASTNQTSMYLCASSSTGGSDEKLFFGSGTQLSVL.

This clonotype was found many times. The CDR3 DNA is TGTGCCAGCTCACGTTGGGGTTCACCCCTCCACTTT. This translates into CASSRWGSPLHF. The V and J genes are TRBV12-3 or TRBV12-4 and TRBJ1-6; D is unresolved. The V gene lost 8 bases and the J gene lost 9 bases, with 11 bases spanning the gap. This CDR3 spans 12 amino acids.

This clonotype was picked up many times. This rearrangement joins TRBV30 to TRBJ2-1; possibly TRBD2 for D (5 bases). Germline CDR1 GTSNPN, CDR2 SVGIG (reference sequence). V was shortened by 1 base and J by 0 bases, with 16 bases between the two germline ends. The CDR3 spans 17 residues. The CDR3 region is CAWSAPGRASSYNEQFF. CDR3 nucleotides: TGTGCCTGGAGTGCCCCTGGGCGGGCGAGCTCCTACAATGAGCAGTTCTTC. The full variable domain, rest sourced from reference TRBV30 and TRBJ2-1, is SQTIHQWPATLVQPVGSPLSLECTVEGTSNPNLYWYRQAAGRGLQLLFYSVGIGQISSEVPQNLSASRPQDRQFILSSKKLLLSDSGFYLCAWSAPGRASSYNEQFFGPGTRLTVL.

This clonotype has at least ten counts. In DNA, the CDR3 is TGTGCCTGGAGTGTACAATATCGGACTAGCGGGAGGGAAGGGCCCTACGAGCAGTACTTC. It codes for CAWSVQYRTSGREGPYEQYF. This sequence joins TRBV30 and TRBJ2-7; 15 nucleotides match TRBD2. The junction had 14 bases not matched to a gene; V was cut back by 0 bases and J by 2 bases. This CDR3 comprises 20 residues. Germline V gives CDR1 GTSNPN, CDR2 SVGIG (reference sequence).

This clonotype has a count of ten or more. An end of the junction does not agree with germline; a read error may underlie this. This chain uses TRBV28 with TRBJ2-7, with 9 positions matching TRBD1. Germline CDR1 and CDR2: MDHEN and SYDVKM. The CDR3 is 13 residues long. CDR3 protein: CATLDRGSFEQYF. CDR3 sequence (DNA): TGTGCCACCTTGGACAGGGGATCCTTCGAGCAGTACTTC.

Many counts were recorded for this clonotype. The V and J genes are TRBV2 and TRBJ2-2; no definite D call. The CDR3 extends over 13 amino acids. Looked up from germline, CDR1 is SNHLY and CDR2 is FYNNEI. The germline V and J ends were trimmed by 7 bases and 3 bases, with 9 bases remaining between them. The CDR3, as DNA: TGTGCCAGCAAAGAGGATTACACCGGGGAGCTGTTTTTT. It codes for CASKEDYTGELFF.